This T cell receptor beta chain was captured by sequencing in a study of blood T cell repertoires in COVID-19. About the research overall: Nucleic acid was either cDNA or gDNA, and it came from T cells, B-cell-depleted T cells, or PBMCs.

With V trimmed by 6 bases and J by 8 bases, 4 bases remained unmatched. The CDR3 spans 12 residues. Germline loops: CDR1 SNHLY, CDR2 FYNNEI. TCRdb's copy holds only in-frame clones and misses some; the assay was immunoSEQ multiplex PCR. Altogether a few hundred thousand clones are present, more than 70% being singletons, with the ten largest covering 1.5% to 2%. This TCR came from a man in his forties in a cohort exposed to, infected with or recovered from COVID-19 (not recorded which). The chain employs TRBV2 and TRBJ1-2; 9 bases line up with TRBD1. The sequencing input was PBMCs or T cells enriched from blood (not recorded which). CDR3 DNA: TGTGCCAGCAGAGGGGACAGGGAAGGCTACACCTTC. As protein: CASRGDREGYTF.